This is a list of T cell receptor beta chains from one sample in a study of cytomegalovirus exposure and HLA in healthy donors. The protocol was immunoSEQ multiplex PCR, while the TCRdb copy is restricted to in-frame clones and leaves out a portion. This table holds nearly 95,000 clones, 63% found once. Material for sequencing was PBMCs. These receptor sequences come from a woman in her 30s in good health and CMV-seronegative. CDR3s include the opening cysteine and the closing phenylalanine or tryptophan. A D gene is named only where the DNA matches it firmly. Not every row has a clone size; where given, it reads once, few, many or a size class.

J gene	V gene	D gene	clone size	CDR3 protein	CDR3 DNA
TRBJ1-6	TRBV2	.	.	CASSEAGVTLHF	TGTGCCAGCAGTGAAGCAGGGGTGACCCTCCACTTT
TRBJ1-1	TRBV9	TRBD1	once	CASSADRGGTEAFF	TGTGCCAGCAGCGCGGACAGGGGGGGCACTGAAGCTTTCTTT
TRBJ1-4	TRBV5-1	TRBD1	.	CASSRDRAANEKLFF	TGCGCCAGCAGCCGGGACAGGGCTGCTAATGAAAAACTGTTTTTT
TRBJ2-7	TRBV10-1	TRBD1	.	CASSDEPGQGRREQYF	TGCGCCAGCAGTGATGAGCCGGGACAGGGTCGGAGGGAGCAGTACTTC
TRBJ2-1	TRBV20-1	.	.	CSARLRGPQFF	TGCAGTGCTAGGTTACGAGGGCCGCAGTTCTTC
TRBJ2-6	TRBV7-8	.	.	CASSRSRGANVLTF	TGTGCCAGCAGCCGGTCGCGCGGGGCCAACGTCCTGACTTTC
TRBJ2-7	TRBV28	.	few	CAAGTDPGYEQYF	TGTGCCGCGGGGACAGATCCAGGTTACGAGCAGTACTTC
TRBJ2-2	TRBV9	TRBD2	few	CASSAIRTSGGAGELFF	TGTGCCAGCAGCGCGATCCGGACTAGCGGGGGAGCCGGGGAGCTGTTTTTT
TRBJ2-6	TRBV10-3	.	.	CAISELTSGGDVLTF	TGTGCCATCAGTGAGTTGACTTCCGGAGGGGACGTCCTGACTTTC
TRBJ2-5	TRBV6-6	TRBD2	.	CASSFREGYQETQYF	TGTGCCAGCAGTTTTCGGGAGGGCTACCAAGAGACCCAGTACTTC
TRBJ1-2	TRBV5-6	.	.	CASSLSGFYGYTF	TGTGCCAGCAGCTTATCGGGGTTCTATGGCTACACCTTC
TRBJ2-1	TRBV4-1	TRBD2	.	CASRQAGNYNEQFF	TGCGCCAGCAGACAAGCGGGGAACTACAATGAGCAGTTCTTC
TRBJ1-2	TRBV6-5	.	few	CASSEAGVYGYTF	TGTGCCAGCAGTGAAGCTGGAGTCTATGGCTACACCTTC
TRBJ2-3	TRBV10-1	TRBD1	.	CASKPGQGTNTQYF	TGCGCCAGCAAGCCGGGACAGGGGACCAATACGCAGTATTTT
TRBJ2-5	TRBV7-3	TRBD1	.	CASSLGTGGQETQYF	TGTGCCAGCAGCTTAGGGACAGGGGGCCAAGAGACCCAGTACTTC
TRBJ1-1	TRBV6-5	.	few	CASSSLTVGSTEAFF	TGTGCCAGCAGTTCCCTTACAGTCGGGAGCACTGAAGCTTTCTTT
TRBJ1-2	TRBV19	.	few	CASSSTGPDYGYTF	TGTGCCAGTAGTAGCACAGGGCCCGACTATGGCTACACCTTC
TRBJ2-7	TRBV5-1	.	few	CASSLGAGSSYEQYF	TGCGCCAGCAGCTTAGGGGCAGGGTCCTCCTACGAGCAGTACTTC
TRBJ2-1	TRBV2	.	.	CASSSTEYNEQFF	TGTGCCAGCAGTTCGACAGAATACAATGAGCAGTTCTTC
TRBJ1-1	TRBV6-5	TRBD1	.	CASRDRVLGTEAFF	TGTGCCAGCAGGGACAGGGTTTTGGGCACTGAAGCTTTCTTT
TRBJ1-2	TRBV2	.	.	CASRGQGNYGYTF	TGTGCCAGCAGGGGCCAGGGAAACTATGGCTACACCTTC